This T cell receptor beta chain was profiled in a study of siplizumab effects on memory and regulatory T cells. Method: immunoSEQ multiplex PCR; TCRdb's copy keeps in-frame clones and lacks some. The data hold roughly 100,000 clones, with about nine tenths observed a single time. V lost 1 base and J lost 2, with 7 bases in between. Germline-derived CDR1 and CDR2 are SGHRS and YFSETQ. CDR3 length: 15 amino acids. The TCR comes from a human donor in good health. The V gene is TRBV5-1, the J gene TRBJ2-6, with D unresolved. The sample comprised non-Treg CD4+ T cells sorted from blood. The CDR3 here is CASSLIATGANVLTF. The CDR3 region has the DNA TGCGCCAGCAGCTTGATCGCCACTGGGGCCAACGTCCTGACTTTC.